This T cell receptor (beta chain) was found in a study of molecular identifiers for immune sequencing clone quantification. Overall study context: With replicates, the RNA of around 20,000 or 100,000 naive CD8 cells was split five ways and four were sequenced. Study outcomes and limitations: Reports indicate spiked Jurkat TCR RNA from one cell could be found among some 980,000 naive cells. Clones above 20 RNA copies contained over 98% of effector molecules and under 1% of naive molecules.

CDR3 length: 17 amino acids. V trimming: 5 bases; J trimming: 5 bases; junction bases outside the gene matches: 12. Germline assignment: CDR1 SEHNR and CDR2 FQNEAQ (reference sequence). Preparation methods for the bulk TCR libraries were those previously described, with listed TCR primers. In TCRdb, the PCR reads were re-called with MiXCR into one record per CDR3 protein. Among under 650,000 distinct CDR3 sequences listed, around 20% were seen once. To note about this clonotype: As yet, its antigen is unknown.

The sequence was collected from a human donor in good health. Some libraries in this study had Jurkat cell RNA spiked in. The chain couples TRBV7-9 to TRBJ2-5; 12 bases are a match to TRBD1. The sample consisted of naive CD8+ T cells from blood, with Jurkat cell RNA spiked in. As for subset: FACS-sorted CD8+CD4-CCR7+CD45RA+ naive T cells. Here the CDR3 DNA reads TGTGCCAGCAGCCGACCGGGACAGGGGGCTTCGATGGAGACCCAGTACTTC. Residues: CASSRPGQGASMETQYF.